Presented here are 8 T cell receptor beta chains from one specimen sequenced in a study of ipilimumab plus nivolumab after autologous stem cell transplantation. Measured with immunoSEQ multiplex PCR; TCRdb has only the in-frame clones, and not every one. The data show some 87,000 clones, 75% to 85% seen once. Material: PBMCs, obtained in a trial of ipilimumab plus nivolumab as post-transplant consolidation. The source is a male donor with diffuse large B-cell lymphoma.

The genes are TRBV9 and TRBJ1-1; TRBD1 might be the D (5 bases). This CDR3 region has 13 residues. Germline loops: CDR1 SGDLS, CDR2 YYNGEE. V was trimmed by 0 bases and J by 4 bases, leaving 7 bases between them. CDR3 protein: CASSVAGSTEAFF. The DNA of the CDR3 is TGTGCCAGCAGCGTAGCAGGGTCCACTGAAGCTTTCTTT.

This chain connects TRBV4-1 to TRBJ1-2; weak D call: TRBD1 (5 bases). CDR3 length: 13 residues. Germline V CDR1 and CDR2: MGHRA, YSYEKL. With 0 bases removed from V and 7 bases from J, the gap between germline ends came to 9 bases. This CDR3 reads CASSQDSRGGYTF. DNA of the CDR3: TGCGCCAGCAGCCAAGATTCGAGGGGTGGCTACACCTTC.

This rearrangement joins TRBV19 to TRBJ1-5; 8 nucleotides line up with TRBD1. Per the germline V gene, CDR1 is LNHDA and CDR2 is SQIVND (reference sequence). The CDR3 runs 15 residues. V shed 5 bases, J shed 10 bases, and the junction held 13 bases outside the gene matches. As DNA, the CDR3 is TGTGCCAGTAGTTCCGGGACAGGACCCAAGTCCCCCCAGCATTTT. Amino acid sequence: CASSSGTGPKSPQHF.

This rearrangement joins TRBV30 to TRBJ1-1; TRBD1 is a possible D gene (6 bases). Germline V gene sequence: CDR1 GTSNPN, CDR2 SVGIG (reference sequence). Trimming took off 4 bases at V and 4 bases at J, with 13 bases between the two ends. The CDR3 is 13 amino acids. The CDR3 region is CAWNLGGATEAFF. The CDR3 nucleotides read TGTGCCTGGAATCTAGGGGGAGCCACTGAAGCTTTCTTT.

The chain has TRBV16 and TRBJ1-2; D not resolved. Trimming took 2 bases from V and 0 from J, leaving 7 bases between them. Germline CDR1 and CDR2: KGHSY and FQNENV. The CDR3 sequence is 14 residues long. DNA for the CDR3: TGTGCCAGCAGCCAAGGGCAGACTAACTATGGCTACACCTTC. It encodes CASSQGQTNYGYTF.

V is TRBV7-9 and J is TRBJ1-4, with 7 bases identical to TRBD1. Looked up from germline, CDR1 is SEHNR and CDR2 is FQNEAQ (reference sequence). V was clipped by 3 bases and J by 8 bases; unmatched bases: 3. CDR3 length: 13 residues. In DNA form, the CDR3 reads TGTGCCAGCAGCTTTAAGGGACAGGAAAAACTGTTTTTT. Translating gives CASSFKGQEKLFF.

The chain recombines TRBV7-9 with TRBJ2-1, with a possible D match to TRBD2 (6 bases). The CDR3 is 15 residues long. Germline V gene data show CDR1 as SEHNR and CDR2 as FQNEAQ (reference sequence). V was trimmed by 3 bases and J by 6 bases, leaving 15 bases between them. CDR3: CASSFYPGGTNEQFF. The CDR3 DNA reads as TGTGCCAGCAGCTTTTACCCTGGCGGGACCAATGAGCAGTTCTTC.

This chain uses TRBV2 with TRBJ1-1; D might be TRBD1 (5 bases). Germline values: CDR1 SNHLY, CDR2 FYNNEI. Trimming cost V 6 bases and J 4 bases, with 15 bases left between them. This CDR3 comprises 14 residues. CDR3 bases: TGTGCCAGCAGAGGGGCGCGGCGAAGCACTGAAGCTTTCTTT. This gives the protein CASRGARRSTEAFF.